These 25 T cell receptor beta chains originate from one sample sequenced in a study of blood T cell repertoires in COVID-19. TCRdb's table, derived via immunoSEQ multiplex PCR, lists solely in-frame clones and lacks some. The sample holds around 84,000 clones; around four fifths are singletons and the top ten take over 15%. Sequenced: peripheral blood. The source of these receptors is a man older than 75 with active or convalescent COVID-19.

The gene calls are TRBV7-8 and TRBJ2-4; D is perhaps TRBD1 (6 bases). The CDR3 totals 14 residues. Germline V gives CDR1 SGHVS, CDR2 FQNEAQ. V was pared by 4 bases and J by 5 bases, with 12 bases between. The CDR3 spells CASSSGHIQNIQYF. CDR3 bases: TGTGCCAGCAGCTCGGGACATATCCAAAACATTCAGTACTTC.

The chain is built from TRBV7-9 and TRBJ1-2; unclear D gene. This CDR3 is 14 amino acids long. Deletions cut 1 base from V and 0 bases from J, with 6 bases between. Germline CDR1 SEHNR, CDR2 FQNEAQ (reference sequence). CDR3: CASSLDVANYGYTF. The CDR3 coding sequence is TGTGCCAGCAGCTTAGATGTAGCTAACTATGGCTACACCTTC.

The rearrangement uses TRBV24-1 and TRBJ2-3; a possible D gene is TRBD2 (6 bases). The CDR3 covers 14 residues. In germline, CDR1 is KGHDR, CDR2 SFDVKD. V gave up 4 bases and J gave up 8 bases, with 15 bases separating them. This CDR3 reads CATSDPDPRGTQYF. The DNA for the CDR3 is TGTGCCACCAGTGACCCGGACCCGCGGGGTACGCAGTATTTT.

The gene calls are TRBV28 and TRBJ2-7; D is possibly TRBD2 (7 bases). Trimming stripped 2 bases from V and 6 bases from J, with 14 bases between. The germline gives CDR1 MDHEN, CDR2 SYDVKM. The CDR3 extends over 14 amino acids. CDR3 residues: CASSLRGAVSEQYV. DNA of the CDR3: TGTGCCAGCAGTTTACGGGGGGCGGTCAGCGAGCAGTACGTC.

The CDR3 DNA is TGCGCCAGCAGCCAGACCCGGGTCAACACCGGGGAGCTGTTTTTT. Amino acids: CASSQTRVNTGELFF. The chain recombines TRBV4-1 with TRBJ2-2; D gene uncertain. The CDR3 totals 15 residues. From germline, CDR1 is MGHRA and CDR2 YSYEKL. The ends were cut back, 3 bases at V and 2 bases at J, with 10 bases in the middle.

V is TRBV11-2 and J is TRBJ1-4; TRBD1 is a possible D gene (5 bases). The germline V gene encodes CDR1 SGHAT and CDR2 FQNNGV. This CDR3 is 12 amino acids long. Trimming took 3 bases from V and 15 from J, leaving 14 bases between them. For the CDR3, the DNA is TGTGCCAGCAGCTTTTCGGGGGGAAAGGTGTTTTTT. Residues: CASSFSGGKVFF.

This clone was detected once. This chain connects TRBV7-2 to TRBJ2-3, with 11 bases fitting TRBD2. CDR1 is SGHTA and CDR2 is FQGNSA in the germline V gene. V was pared by 4 bases and J by 1 base, with 10 bases of the junction left unmatched. The CDR3 extends over 18 amino acids. In DNA form, the CDR3 reads TGTGCCAGCAGCTCCCAAACTCTAGCGGGGGGCCGCACAGATACGCAGTATTTT. Translating it yields CASSSQTLAGGRTDTQYF.

The chain couples TRBV5-4 to TRBJ2-5; TRBD2 matches 8 bases. This CDR3 comprises 15 residues. Looked up from germline, CDR1 is SGHNT and CDR2 is YYREEE (reference sequence). The trim removed 5 bases at V and 2 bases at J, leaving 8 bases unmatched. In DNA, the CDR3 is TGTGCCAGCAGTCGTCCGGGACTAGATCAAGAGACCCAGTACTTC. Translation gives CASSRPGLDQETQYF.

The chain couples TRBV24-1 to TRBJ2-1; 7 bases are shared with TRBD1. Germline loops: CDR1 KGHDR, CDR2 SFDVKD. V shed 10 bases and J 6 bases; nucleotides not matched to a gene: 8. This CDR3 is 13 amino acids long. The CDR3 nucleotides read TGTGCCACGAATCAGGGGGTAGTCAATGAGCAGTTCTTC. Amino acids: CATNQGVVNEQFF.

The V gene is TRBV28, the J gene TRBJ2-7; perhaps TRBD1 as D (7 bases). The CDR3 has 15 residues. The V gene lost 2 bases and the J gene lost 7 bases, with 18 bases spanning the gap. The germline V gene has CDR1 MDHEN and CDR2 SYDVKM. The CDR3 here is CASSLGAGGGGEQYV. Here the CDR3 DNA reads TGTGCCAGCAGTTTAGGGGCAGGGGGAGGTGGGGAGCAGTACGTC.

This rearrangement joins TRBV7-2 to TRBJ2-5; D possibly corresponds to TRBD2 (6 bases). The CDR3 has 15 amino acids. V was pared by 2 bases and J by 4 bases, with 14 bases between. Germline V gene sequence: CDR1 SGHTA, CDR2 FQGNSA. For the CDR3, the DNA is TGTGCCAGCAGCTTATCCGGGACTTCGGGAGAGACCCAGTACTTC. It is translated as CASSLSGTSGETQYF.

This clone was detected once. V gene TRBV15 combines with J gene TRBJ2-1; 7 nucleotides match TRBD2. J lost 4 bases, V lost 4 bases, and 7 bases had no gene match. The CDR3 runs to 15 residues. The germline V gene encodes CDR1 LNHNV and CDR2 YYDKDF (reference sequence). The CDR3 DNA reads as TGTGCCACCAGCACAAAGCGGGGAGAATACAATGAGCAGTTCTTC. As protein: CATSTKRGEYNEQFF.

A note on this clone: The junction shows a germline mismatch at one end, possibly a read error. The V gene is TRBV20-1, the J gene TRBJ2-1, with TRBD2 matching 11 bases. Germline V lookup: CDR1 DFQATT, CDR2 SNEGSKA (reference sequence). The CDR3 sequence is 14 residues long. The CDR3 loop is CSASPLAGGPRSVF. CDR3 nucleotide sequence: TGCAGTGCTAGTCCCTTAGCGGGAGGGCCGAGGTCGGTCTTC.

This clone was seen only once. This chain uses TRBV10-2 with TRBJ1-2, with D perhaps TRBD1 (6 bases). In germline, CDR1 is WSHSY, CDR2 SAAADI. The CDR3 sequence is 14 residues long. Trimming stripped 2 bases from V and 3 bases from J, with 10 bases between. The CDR3 is CASSEQGPDYGYTF. CDR3 bases: TGCGCCAGCAGTGAGCAGGGGCCTGACTATGGCTACACCTTC.

This chain connects TRBV18 to TRBJ2-7; 11 nucleotides line up with TRBD1. There are 16 residues in the CDR3. The V gene end was trimmed by 2 bases and the J gene end by 2 bases; junction bases not matched to a gene: 5. Per the germline V gene, CDR1 is KGHSH and CDR2 is LQKENI. The CDR3 bases are TGTGCCAGCTCACCATATACGGGACAGGGGGCCTACGAGCAGTACGTC. Its translation is CASSPYTGQGAYEQYV.

The chain recombines TRBV12-5 with TRBJ2-5; 8 bases are a match to TRBD2. V trimming: 4 bases; J trimming: 2 bases; junction bases outside the gene matches: 9. Germline V gene lookup returns CDR1 LGHNT and CDR2 FRNRAP. The CDR3 is made up of 16 amino acids. The CDR3 here is CASGSPGTSGQETQYF. The CDR3 DNA sequence: TGTGCTAGTGGTTCGCCCGGGACTAGTGGGCAAGAGACCCAGTACTTC.

The chain carries TRBV5-1 and TRBJ1-1; 8 nucleotides agree with TRBD1. Germline V lookup: CDR1 SGHRS, CDR2 YFSETQ. V lost 4 bases, J lost 10 bases, and 6 bases stayed unmatched. The CDR3 length is 12 residues. The CDR3 sequence: CASSVDRGVAFF. CDR3 bases: TGCGCCAGCAGCGTTGACAGGGGAGTAGCTTTCTTT.

DNA for the CDR3: TGTGCCAGCACCCCCCTTGGAGGGTTGAACACTGAAGCTTTCTTT. This sequence encodes CASTPLGGLNTEAFF. The rearrangement joins TRBV6-5 to TRBJ1-1; D ambiguous. V dropped 7 bases and J dropped 0 bases, with 15 bases sitting between them. This CDR3 is built from 15 residues. CDR1 is MNHEY, CDR2 SVGAGI, per germline.

The chain couples TRBV6-6 to TRBJ2-1, with 13 bases that match TRBD2. Looked up from germline, CDR1 is MNHNY and CDR2 is SVGAGI (reference sequence). The length of the CDR3 is 15 residues. The V segment lost 3 bases and the J segment 8 bases; nucleotides outside the gene matches: 4. CDR3 sequence reads: CASSYGTSGDYEQFF. For the CDR3, the DNA is TGTGCCAGCAGTTATGGGACTAGCGGGGATTATGAGCAGTTCTTC.

The chain is built from TRBV7-3 and TRBJ2-1; TRBD2 aligns across 9 bases. The CDR3 extends over 16 amino acids. J lost 4 bases, V lost 2 bases, and 6 bases had no gene match. Germline loops: CDR1 SGHTA, CDR2 FQGTGA. CDR3 in amino acids: CASSLVSGSLYNEQFF. The CDR3 nucleotides are TGTGCCAGCAGCTTAGTTAGCGGGAGTTTGTACAATGAGCAGTTCTTC.

The chain couples TRBV18 to TRBJ1-1; D is uncertain. V was shortened by 2 bases and J by 0 bases, with 10 bases between the two germline ends. The CDR3 consists of 15 residues. Germline loops: CDR1 KGHSH, CDR2 LQKENI. The CDR3 protein is CASSPVAELNTEAFF. The CDR3 coding sequence is TGTGCCAGCTCACCAGTCGCCGAGCTGAACACTGAAGCTTTCTTT.

This chain connects TRBV29-1 to TRBJ2-2; weak D call: TRBD2 (7 bases). V lost 3 bases to trimming and J lost 7 bases, with 21 bases between them. CDR1 is SQVTM and CDR2 is ANQGSEA in the germline V gene. The CDR3 loop spans 16 amino acids. Here the CDR3 DNA reads TGCAGCGTTGAGGGAGGGGGATGGCGCGGATTCGGGGAGCTGTTTTTT. It encodes CSVEGGGWRGFGELFF.

The gene calls are TRBV5-4 and TRBJ2-3; 9 positions agree with TRBD1. Germline trimming cut 4 bases from V and 6 bases from J; bases unmatched to any gene: 9. Germline CDR1 and CDR2: SGHNT and YYREEE (reference sequence). CDR3 length: 15 residues. The CDR3 nucleotides are TGTGCCAGCAGCCCCGGACAGGGGCAATGGGATACGCAGTATTTT. Amino acid sequence: CASSPGQGQWDTQYF.

This chain links TRBV15 with TRBJ2-7; no clear D. The CDR3 is 15 residues long. Trimming shortened V by 1 base and J by 1 base, and 11 bases separated the two germline ends. Germline values: CDR1 LNHNV, CDR2 YYDKDF (reference sequence). CDR3 protein: CATSRGRSRSYEQYV. CDR3 nucleotides: TGTGCCACCAGCAGAGGTCGAAGCCGATCCTACGAGCAGTACGTC.

The chain couples TRBV11-1 to TRBJ2-7; TRBD1 agrees at 8 bases. Trimming took 3 bases from V and 4 from J; bases not matched to a gene: 5. CDR3 length: 14 amino acids. Germline CDR1 and CDR2: SGHAT and FQDESV (reference sequence). For the CDR3, the DNA is TGTGCCAGCAGCTTTAGCGACAGGGGTTACGAGCAGTACGTC. Protein: CASSFSDRGYEQYV.